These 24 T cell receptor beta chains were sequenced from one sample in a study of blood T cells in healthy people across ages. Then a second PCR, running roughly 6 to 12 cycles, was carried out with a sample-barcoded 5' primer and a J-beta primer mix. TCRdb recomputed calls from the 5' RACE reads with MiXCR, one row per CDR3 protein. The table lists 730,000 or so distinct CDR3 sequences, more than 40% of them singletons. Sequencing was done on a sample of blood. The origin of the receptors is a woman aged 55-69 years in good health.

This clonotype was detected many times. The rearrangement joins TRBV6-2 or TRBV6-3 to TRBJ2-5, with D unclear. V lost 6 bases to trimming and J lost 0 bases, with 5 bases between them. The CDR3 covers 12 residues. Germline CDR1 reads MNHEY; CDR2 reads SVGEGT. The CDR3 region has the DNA TGTGCCAGCAGCGACTACCAAGAGACCCAGTACTTC. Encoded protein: CASSDYQETQYF.

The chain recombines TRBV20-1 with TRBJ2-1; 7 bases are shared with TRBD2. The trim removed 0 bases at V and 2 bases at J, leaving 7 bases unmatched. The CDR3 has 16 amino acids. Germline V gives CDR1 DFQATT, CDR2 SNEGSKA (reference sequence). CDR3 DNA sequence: TGCAGTGCTAGAGATCCAAGCGGGGCGACCTACAATGAGCAGTTCTTC. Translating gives CSARDPSGATYNEQFF.

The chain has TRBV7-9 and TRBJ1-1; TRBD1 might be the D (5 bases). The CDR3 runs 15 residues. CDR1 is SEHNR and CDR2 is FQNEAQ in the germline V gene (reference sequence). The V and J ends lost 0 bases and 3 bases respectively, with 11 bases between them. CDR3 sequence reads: CASSLAHGGYTEAFF. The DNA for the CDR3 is TGTGCCAGCAGCTTAGCTCACGGGGGGTACACTGAAGCTTTCTTT.

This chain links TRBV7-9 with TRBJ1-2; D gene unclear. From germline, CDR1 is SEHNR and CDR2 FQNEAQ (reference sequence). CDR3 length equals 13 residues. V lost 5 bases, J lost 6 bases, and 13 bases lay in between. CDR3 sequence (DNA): TGTGCCAGCAGCGTTAACGCGTTTGATGGCTACACCTTC. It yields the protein CASSVNAFDGYTF.

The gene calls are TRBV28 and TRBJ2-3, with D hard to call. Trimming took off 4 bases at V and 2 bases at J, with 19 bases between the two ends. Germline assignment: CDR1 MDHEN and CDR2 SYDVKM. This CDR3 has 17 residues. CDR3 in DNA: TGTGCCAGCAGTTCCCCCTTCGGGCTATTAACCACAGATACGCAGTATTTT. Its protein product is CASSSPFGLLTTDTQYF.

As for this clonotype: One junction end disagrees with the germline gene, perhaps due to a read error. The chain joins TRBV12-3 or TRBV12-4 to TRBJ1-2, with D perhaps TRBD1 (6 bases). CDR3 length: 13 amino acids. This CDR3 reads CARRPQGYYGYTF. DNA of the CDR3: TGTGCCCGCAGGCCACAGGGCTACTATGGCTACACCTTC.

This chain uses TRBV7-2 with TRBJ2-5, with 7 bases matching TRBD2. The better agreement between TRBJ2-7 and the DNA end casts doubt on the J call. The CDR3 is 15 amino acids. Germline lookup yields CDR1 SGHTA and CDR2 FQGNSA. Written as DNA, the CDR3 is TGTGCCAGCAGCGGTCGGGAGGCCAGAACATACGAGCAGTACTTC. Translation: CASSGREARTYEQYF.

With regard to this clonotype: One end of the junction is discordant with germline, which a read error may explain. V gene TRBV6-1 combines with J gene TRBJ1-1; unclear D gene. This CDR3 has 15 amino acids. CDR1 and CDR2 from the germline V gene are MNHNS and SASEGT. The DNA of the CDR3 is TGTGCCAGCAGTCAAGCGGGAGGGATGAACACTGAAGCTTTCTTT. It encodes CASSQAGGMNTEAFF.

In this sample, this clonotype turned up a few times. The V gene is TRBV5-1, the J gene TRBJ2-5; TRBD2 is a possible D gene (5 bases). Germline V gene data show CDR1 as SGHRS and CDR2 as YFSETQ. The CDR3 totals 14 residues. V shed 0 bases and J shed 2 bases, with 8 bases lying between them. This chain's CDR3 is CASSLGEGQETQYF. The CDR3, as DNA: TGCGCCAGCAGCTTGGGAGAGGGTCAAGAGACCCAGTACTTC.

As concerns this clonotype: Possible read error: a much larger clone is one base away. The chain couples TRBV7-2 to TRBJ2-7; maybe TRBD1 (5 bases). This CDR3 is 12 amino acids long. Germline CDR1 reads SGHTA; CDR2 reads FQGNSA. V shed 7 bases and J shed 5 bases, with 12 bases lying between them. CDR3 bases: TGTGCCAGCACCTCAGGGATTCACGAGCAGTACTTC. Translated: CASTSGIHEQYF.

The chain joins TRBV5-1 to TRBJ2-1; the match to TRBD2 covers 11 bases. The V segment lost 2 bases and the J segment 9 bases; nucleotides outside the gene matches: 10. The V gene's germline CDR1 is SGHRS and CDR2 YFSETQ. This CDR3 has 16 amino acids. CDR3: CASSFLTSGSLREQFF. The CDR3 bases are TGCGCCAGCAGCTTTCTCACTAGCGGGAGCTTACGTGAGCAGTTCTTC.

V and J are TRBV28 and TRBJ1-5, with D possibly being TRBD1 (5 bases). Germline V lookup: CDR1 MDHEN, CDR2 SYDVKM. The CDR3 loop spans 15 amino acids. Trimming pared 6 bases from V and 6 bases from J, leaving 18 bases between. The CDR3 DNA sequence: TGTGCCAGCAGCCCCGGGACGGGAAGGTTTCAGCCCCAGCATTTT. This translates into CASSPGTGRFQPQHF.

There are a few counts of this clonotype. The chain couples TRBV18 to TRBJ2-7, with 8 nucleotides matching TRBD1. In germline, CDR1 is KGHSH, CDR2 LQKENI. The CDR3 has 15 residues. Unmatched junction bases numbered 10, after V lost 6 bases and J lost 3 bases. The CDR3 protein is CASSRQGQEHYEQYF. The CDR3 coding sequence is TGTGCCAGCTCTAGACAGGGGCAAGAGCACTACGAGCAGTACTTC. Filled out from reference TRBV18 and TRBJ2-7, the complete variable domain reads NAGVMQNPRHLVRRRGQEARLRCSPMKGHSHVYWYRQLPEEGLKFMVYLQKENIIDESGMPKERFSAEFPKEGPSILRIQQVVRGDSAAYFCASSRQGQEHYEQYFGPGTRLTVT.

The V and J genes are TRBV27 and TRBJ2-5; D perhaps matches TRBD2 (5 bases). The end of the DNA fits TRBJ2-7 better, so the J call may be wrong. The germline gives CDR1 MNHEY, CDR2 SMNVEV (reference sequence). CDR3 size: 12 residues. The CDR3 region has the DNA TGTGCCAGCGGCGACTACACGGGCGAGCAGTACTTC. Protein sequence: CASGDYTGEQYF.

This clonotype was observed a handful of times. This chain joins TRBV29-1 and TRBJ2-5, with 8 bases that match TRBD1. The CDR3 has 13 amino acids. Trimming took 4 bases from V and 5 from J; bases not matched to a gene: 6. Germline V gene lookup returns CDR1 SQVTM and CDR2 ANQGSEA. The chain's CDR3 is CSVAGGEGETQYF. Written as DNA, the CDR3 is TGCAGCGTTGCAGGGGGCGAAGGGGAGACCCAGTACTTC.

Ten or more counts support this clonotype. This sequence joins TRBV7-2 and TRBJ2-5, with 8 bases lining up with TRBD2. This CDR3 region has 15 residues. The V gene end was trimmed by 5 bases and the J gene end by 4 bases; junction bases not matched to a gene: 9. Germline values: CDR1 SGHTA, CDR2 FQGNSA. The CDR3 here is CASSRRASGRETQYF. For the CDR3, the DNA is TGTGCCAGCAGCCGCCGCGCTAGCGGGCGAGAGACCCAGTACTTC.

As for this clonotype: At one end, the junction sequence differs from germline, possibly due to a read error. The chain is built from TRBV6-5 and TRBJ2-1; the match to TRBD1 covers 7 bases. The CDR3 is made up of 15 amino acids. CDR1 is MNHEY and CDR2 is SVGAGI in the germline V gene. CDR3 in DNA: TGTGCCAGCAGTTATTCGGGACAGCTTTACAAGGAGCAGTTCTTC. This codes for CASSYSGQLYKEQFF.

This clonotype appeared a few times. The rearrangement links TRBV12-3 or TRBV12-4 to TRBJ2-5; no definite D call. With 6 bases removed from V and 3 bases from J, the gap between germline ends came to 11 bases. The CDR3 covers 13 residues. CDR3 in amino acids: CASSPQEKETQYF. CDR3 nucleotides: TGTGCCAGCAGCCCCCAAGAAAAAGAGACCCAGTACTTC.

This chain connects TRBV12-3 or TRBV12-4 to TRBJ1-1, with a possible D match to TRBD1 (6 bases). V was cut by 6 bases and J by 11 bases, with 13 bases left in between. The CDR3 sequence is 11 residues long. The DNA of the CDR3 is TGTGCCAGCAGCCCAGGGGTGTGGGCTTTCTTT. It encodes CASSPGVWAFF.

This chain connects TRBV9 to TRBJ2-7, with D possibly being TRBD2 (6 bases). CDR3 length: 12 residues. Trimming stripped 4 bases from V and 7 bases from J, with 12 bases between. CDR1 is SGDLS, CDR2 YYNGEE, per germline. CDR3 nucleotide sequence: TGTGCCAGCAGCCGGGACTTGAGGGAGCAGTACTTC. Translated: CASSRDLREQYF.

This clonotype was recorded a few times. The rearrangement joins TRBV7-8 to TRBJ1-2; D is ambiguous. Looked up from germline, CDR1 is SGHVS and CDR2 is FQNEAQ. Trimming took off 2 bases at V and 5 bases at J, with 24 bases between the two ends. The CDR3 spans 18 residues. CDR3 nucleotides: TGTGCCAGCAGCTTAAGTTGGCTTTTGCAGGATCTTGCGTATGGCTACACCTTC. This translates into CASSLSWLLQDLAYGYTF.

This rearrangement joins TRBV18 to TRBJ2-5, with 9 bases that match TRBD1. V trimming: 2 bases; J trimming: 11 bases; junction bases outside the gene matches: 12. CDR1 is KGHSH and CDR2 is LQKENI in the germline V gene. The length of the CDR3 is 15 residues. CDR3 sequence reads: CASSPETGGNNEQYF. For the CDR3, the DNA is TGTGCCAGCTCACCAGAGACAGGGGGAAACAATGAGCAGTACTTC. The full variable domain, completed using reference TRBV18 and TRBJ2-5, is NAGVMQNPRHLVRRRGQEARLRCSPMKGHSHVYWYRQLPEEGLKFMVYLQKENIIDESGMPKERFSAEFPKEGPSILRIQQVVRGDSAAYFCASSPETGGNNEQYFGPGTRLLVL.

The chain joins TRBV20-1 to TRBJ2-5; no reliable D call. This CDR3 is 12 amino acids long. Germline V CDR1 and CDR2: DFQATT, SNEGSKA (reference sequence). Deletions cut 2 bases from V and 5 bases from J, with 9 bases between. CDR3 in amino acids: CSARTEAETQYF. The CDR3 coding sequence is TGCAGTGCTAGAACCGAGGCGGAGACCCAGTACTTC.

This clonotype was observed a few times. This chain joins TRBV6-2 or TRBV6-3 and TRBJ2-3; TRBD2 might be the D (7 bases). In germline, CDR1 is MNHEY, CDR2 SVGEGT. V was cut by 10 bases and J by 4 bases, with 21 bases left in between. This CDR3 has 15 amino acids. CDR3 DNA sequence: TGTGCCACCACCCGAGATGGAGGGGGGGCAGATACGCAGTATTTT. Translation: CATTRDGGGADTQYF.